This T cell receptor beta chain was profiled in a study of blood T cell repertoires in COVID-19. Study as a whole: Nucleic acid was either cDNA or gDNA, and it came from T cells, B-cell-depleted T cells, or PBMCs.

The CDR3 has 16 residues. The V segment lost 2 bases and the J segment 3 bases; nucleotides outside the gene matches: 7. Germline V gene sequence: CDR1 SGHNT, CDR2 YYREEE (reference sequence). This clone was seen only a few times. Methods used by the authors: Researchers report that nucleated cell counts were estimated from reference gene primer amplification. Sequencing was performed with immunoSEQ multiplex PCR; in TCRdb, only in-frame clones are kept and a portion is missing. Clone size and V and J calls were adopted from that table, with D and trimming inferred from the DNA. The data contain 150,000 to 200,000 clones, about 88% of them seen just once; the ten biggest clones take up roughly 18%.

This chain connects TRBV5-4 to TRBJ2-4; 8 bases are a match to TRBD2. This clonotype was sampled from a woman aged 80 or older with acute or convalescent COVID-19. Sequences were obtained from peripheral blood. The CDR3 bases are TGTGCCAGCAGCTTAAAAGCGGGAGTAATCAAAAACATTCAGTACTTC. It yields the protein CASSLKAGVIKNIQYF.